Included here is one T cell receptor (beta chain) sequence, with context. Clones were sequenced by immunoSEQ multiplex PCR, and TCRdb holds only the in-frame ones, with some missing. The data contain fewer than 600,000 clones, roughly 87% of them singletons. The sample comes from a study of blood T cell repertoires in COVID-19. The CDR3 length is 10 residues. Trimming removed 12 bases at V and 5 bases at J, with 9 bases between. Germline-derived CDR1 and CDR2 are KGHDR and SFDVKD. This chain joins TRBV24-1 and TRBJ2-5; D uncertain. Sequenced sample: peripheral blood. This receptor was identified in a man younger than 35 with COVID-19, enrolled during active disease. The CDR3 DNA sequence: TGTGCCCATAGCCGGGAGACCCAGTACTTC. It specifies CAHSRETQYF.